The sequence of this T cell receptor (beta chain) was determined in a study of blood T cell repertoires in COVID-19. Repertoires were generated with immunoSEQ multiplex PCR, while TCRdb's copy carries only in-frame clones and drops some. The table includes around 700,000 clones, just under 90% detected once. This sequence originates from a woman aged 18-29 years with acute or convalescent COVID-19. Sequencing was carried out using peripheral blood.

CDR3 coding DNA: TGTGCCAGCAGTTCCTCCCTGATGCGGGACAGGATCTACGAGCAGTACTTC. As protein: CASSSSLMRDRIYEQYF. The V gene is TRBV7-8, the J gene TRBJ2-7; TRBD1 matches at 8 bases. CDR3 size: 17 residues. With V trimmed by 6 bases and J by 3 bases, 16 bases remained unmatched. CDR1 is SGHVS, CDR2 FQNEAQ, per germline.